This TCR beta chain originates from a study of blood T cell repertoires in COVID-19. Background on the study: Samples taken during acute and convalescent COVID-19 were collected in the United States, Italy and Spain. Sources were T cells, B-cell-depleted T cells, or PBMCs; the material itself was cDNA or gDNA.

Germline CDR1 is GTSNPN and CDR2 is SVGIG (reference sequence). There are 15 residues in the CDR3. V lost 1 base to trimming and J lost 3 bases, with 12 bases between them. In the original processing: For nucleated cells, counts were estimated from reference gene primer amplification. Repertoires were generated with immunoSEQ multiplex PCR, while TCRdb's copy carries only in-frame clones and drops some. The D gene and trimming were derived from the DNA, and the V and J assignments and clone size from that table. Counted here are about 670,000 clones, about 90% occurring once; the ten biggest clones make up approximately 0.25%.

This chain links TRBV30 with TRBJ1-4, with D perhaps matching TRBD1 (5 bases). Sequenced: peripheral blood. The source is a woman younger than 30 with acute or convalescent COVID-19. The CDR3, as DNA: TGTGCCTGGAGTGGGGGACTGGCTCCTAATGAAAAACTGTTTTTT. The encoded protein is CAWSGGLAPNEKLFF.